The subject of this entry is one TCR beta chain. Its antigen is not identified. All patients were mismatch repair deficient, assessed by either PCR or immunohistochemistry. Three pembrolizumab responders had their TCRs sequenced. The sample belongs to a study of PD-1 blockade in mismatch repair-deficient tumors. Profiling relied on immunoSEQ multiplex PCR, and the TCRdb table lists in-frame clones only, not all of them. The top ten clones hold roughly 14% of a sample with tens of thousands of clones, about nine tenths of them seen once. Germline V gene lookup returns CDR1 MGHRA and CDR2 YSYEKL. The J segment lost 4 bases and the V segment lost 5 bases, leaving 5 bases of the junction unmatched. This CDR3 has 14 residues. Study results and caveats: Tumor-resident clones, often absent from pretreatment blood, expanded after pembrolizumab and then contracted.

The specimen was peripheral blood, collected 52 weeks after starting pembrolizumab. The sequence came from an adult with mismatch repair-deficient cancer. The chain recombines TRBV4-1 with TRBJ2-1, with 7 bases lining up with TRBD1. The CDR3 DNA sequence: TGCGCCAGCAGCGTTAGGGGGCTGTACAATGAGCAGTTCTTC. Protein product: CASSVRGLYNEQFF.